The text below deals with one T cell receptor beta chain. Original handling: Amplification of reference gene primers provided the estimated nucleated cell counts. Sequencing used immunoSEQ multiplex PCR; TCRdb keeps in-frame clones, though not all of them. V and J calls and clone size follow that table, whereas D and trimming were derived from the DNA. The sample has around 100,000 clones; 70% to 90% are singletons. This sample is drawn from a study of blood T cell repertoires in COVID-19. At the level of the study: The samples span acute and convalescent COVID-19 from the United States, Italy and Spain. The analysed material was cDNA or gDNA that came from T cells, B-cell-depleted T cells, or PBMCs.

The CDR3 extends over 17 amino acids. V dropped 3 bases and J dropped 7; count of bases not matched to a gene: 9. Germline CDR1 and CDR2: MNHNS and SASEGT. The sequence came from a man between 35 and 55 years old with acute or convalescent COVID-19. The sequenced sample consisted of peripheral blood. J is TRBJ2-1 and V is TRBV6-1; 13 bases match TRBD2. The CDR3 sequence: CASSDLTSGGPRNEQFF. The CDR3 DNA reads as TGTGCCAGCAGTGATTTGACTAGCGGGGGGCCTCGGAATGAGCAGTTCTTC.